One sample yielded the 13 T cell receptor beta chains listed below, sequenced in a study of regulatory T cells in long-lasting Graves disease (dated by TCRdb to about 2021). Libraries were constructed by multiplex PCR. Sequencing was performed on an Illumina HiSeq 4000. iRepertoire HTBI primers and Arm-PCR amplification of CDR3 regions were used to construct TCR beta libraries. TCRdb reran the public reads through fastp at Q25 and MiXCR, keeping productive beta chains. Every entry covers one CDR3 protein and lists the most common genes and DNA from its rows. The sample table contains about half a million distinct CDR3 sequences; only one count was recorded for more than 10% of them. The ten biggest clones cover roughly 8.9% of the sample. The time point tag for this specimen amounts to: newly diagnosed GD, antithyroid drugs for less than 3 months. For both TCR sequencing and RNA sequencing, RNA was extracted from PBMCs using TRIzol.

The same sample was also studied in work on T cells in Graves' hyperthyroidism and ophthalmopathy.

The source material was peripheral blood mononuclear cells (PBMCs), sampled at new diagnosis, from a patient treated with antithyroid drugs. These receptors originate from a woman in her twenties or thirties with Graves disease. Donor details come from another sample of the same person, matched by shared clones.

This clonotype was seen a few times. This chain links TRBV3-1 with TRBJ2-2; D is ambiguous. Trimming left V 8 bases short and J 6 bases short, with 10 bases between. The CDR3 extends over 12 amino acids. Germline assignment: CDR1 LGHDT and CDR2 YNNKEL (reference sequence). CDR3 residues: CASSGIAGELFF. In DNA, the CDR3 is TGTGCCAGCTCTGGCATCGCCGGGGAGCTGTTTTTT.

Worth noting for this clonotype: This may arise from a read error, as a much more abundant clone is one base away. V gene TRBV10-3 combines with J gene TRBJ1-1, with TRBD1 identical over 8 bases. Per the germline V gene, CDR1 is ENHRY and CDR2 is SYGVKD. There are 15 residues in the CDR3. J gave up 6 bases and V 4 bases, and 10 bases lay outside the gene matches. CDR3 sequence (DNA): TGTGCCATCAGTGGCACAGGGGGGTCGGAGGCTGAAGCTTTCTTT. Protein: CAISGTGGSEAEAFF.

This clonotype has at least ten counts. The chain is built from TRBV9 and TRBJ2-3; the match to TRBD2 covers 9 bases. The CDR3 has 15 amino acids. The trim removed 6 bases at V and 0 bases at J, leaving 5 bases unmatched. Germline CDR1 is SGDLS and CDR2 is YYNGEE. The CDR3 spells CASTTSGHSTDTQYF. In DNA form, the CDR3 reads TGTGCCAGCACCACTAGCGGGCACAGCACAGATACGCAGTATTTT.

This clonotype appeared many times. The chain is built from TRBV28 and TRBJ2-1; the match to TRBD2 covers 14 bases. V trimming: 4 bases; J trimming: 2 bases; junction bases outside the gene matches: 7. The CDR3 extends over 18 amino acids. CDR1 is MDHEN, CDR2 SYDVKM, per germline. In DNA, the CDR3 is TGTGCCAGCAGTTCCGTCCCGGGACTAGCGGGAGCCTACAATGAGCAGTTCTTC. Translating it yields CASSSVPGLAGAYNEQFF.

At least ten counts were recorded for this clonotype. The genes are TRBV24-1 and TRBJ2-1, with 9 bases lining up with TRBD2. The germline gives CDR1 KGHDR, CDR2 SFDVKD. This CDR3 contains 16 residues. V gave up 0 bases and J gave up 5 bases; unmatched junction bases: 4. CDR3 sequence reads: CATSDLGSGRNNEQFF. For the CDR3, the DNA is TGTGCCACCAGTGATTTGGGAAGCGGGAGGAACAATGAGCAGTTCTTC.

This clonotype appeared many times. This sequence joins TRBV7-2 and TRBJ2-7, with 7 bases that match TRBD1. Germline CDR1 is SGHTA and CDR2 is FQGNSA. The V and J ends lost 5 bases and 6 bases, in that order; junction bases with no gene match: 10. The CDR3 extends over 14 amino acids. The CDR3 DNA sequence: TGTGCCAGCAGCCCCACGACAGGGCCGAGCGAGCAGTACTTC. It is translated as CASSPTTGPSEQYF.

This clonotype has ten or more counts. The rearrangement uses TRBV20-1 and TRBJ2-1, with 7 bases that match TRBD1. Per germline, CDR1 DFQATT and CDR2 SNEGSKA (reference sequence). This CDR3 spans 16 amino acids. V was clipped by 2 bases and J by 4 bases; unmatched bases: 11. CDR3 protein: CSARFWGQNAYNEQFF. CDR3 nucleotide sequence: TGCAGTGCTAGATTCTGGGGACAGAATGCTTACAATGAGCAGTTCTTC.

This clonotype was seen a single time. A read error may explain this, as a much larger clone is one base away. CDR3 sequence reads: CAWTSRVVQGQPQHF. As DNA, the CDR3 is TGTGCCTGGACTTCACGGGTGGTCCAAGGACAGCCCCAGCATTTT. This sequence joins TRBV30 and TRBJ1-5; the D is unclear. CDR1 GTSNPN and CDR2 SVGIG come from the germline V gene (reference sequence). Trimming pared 4 bases from V and 7 bases from J, leaving 20 bases between. This CDR3 comprises 15 residues.

In its sample, this clonotype was seen once. This probably arose from a read error, given a far larger clone one base away. This chain uses TRBV19 with TRBJ2-3; 7 bases map to TRBD1. Near its end, the DNA agrees better with TRBJ2-7, so the J call may be wrong. Germline CDR1 LNHDA, CDR2 SQIVND (reference sequence). The CDR3 extends over 13 amino acids. CDR3 protein: CASSMTGWNEQYF. CDR3 nucleotide sequence: TGTGCCAGTAGTATGACAGGGTGGAATGAGCAGTACTTC.

This clonotype was detected only a few times. The rearrangement joins TRBV5-1 to TRBJ2-2; 11 bases agree with TRBD2. Trimming at V came to 2 bases and at J to 3 bases, leaving 3 bases not matched to a gene. This CDR3 has 16 residues. CDR1 is SGHRS and CDR2 is YFSETQ in the germline V gene. The CDR3 loop reads CASSLLAGDDTGELFF. The CDR3, as DNA: TGCGCCAGCAGCTTACTAGCGGGAGACGACACCGGGGAGCTGTTTTTT.

At least ten counts were recorded for this clonotype. The chain is built from TRBV30 and TRBJ2-1; D may be TRBD2 (6 bases). V lost 3 bases to trimming and J lost 15 bases, with 24 bases between them. Germline V gives CDR1 GTSNPN, CDR2 SVGIG (reference sequence). The CDR3 totals 14 residues. The CDR3 DNA sequence: TGTGCCTGGAGAGCCTCCTATAAGGGACTCGGGGCGTTCTTC. Its protein product is CAWRASYKGLGAFF. The full variable domain, with the rest looked up from reference TRBV30 and TRBJ2-1, is SQTIHQWPATLVQPVGSPLSLECTVEGTSNPNLYWYRQAAGRGLQLLFYSVGIGQISSEVPQNLSASRPQDRQFILSSKKLLLSDSGFYLCAWRASYKGLGAFFGPGTRLTVL.

Notes on this clonotype: A much larger clonotype is one base distant, so this may be a read error. The chain is built from TRBV6-2 or TRBV6-3 and TRBJ2-3; TRBD1 agrees at 11 bases. CDR3 size: 14 residues. The germline CDR1 and CDR2 sequences are MNHEY and SVGEGT. The DNA of the CDR3 is TGTGGCAGCAGTCGGACAGGGGGCGAAGATACGCAGTATTTT. Translated: CGSSRTGGEDTQYF.

This clonotype was found many times. V gene TRBV10-3 combines with J gene TRBJ2-5; tentatively, D is TRBD1 (6 bases). Germline-derived CDR1 and CDR2 are ENHRY and SYGVKD. The V end lost 10 bases, the J end lost 5 bases, and 14 bases lay between the germline ends. This CDR3 has 12 amino acids. The CDR3 sequence: CATSGAEETQYF. As DNA, the CDR3 is TGTGCCACTTCAGGGGCGGAGGAGACCCAGTACTTC.